This is a list of T cell receptor beta chains from one sample in a study of spatial heterogeneity in lung cancer. TCRdb re-called the 5' RACE reads with MiXCR, one entry per CDR3 protein. Among under 25,000 distinct CDR3 sequences listed, approximately 9.1% were seen once. The source material was PBMCs, sampled at follow-up. Receptors were obtained from a female donor with early-stage non-small cell lung cancer. Both conserved end residues are part of each CDR3. The D gene is left open where the match is weak. Size tells how often a clone was seen (once, few, many) or the class of an expanded clone, and some rows leave it out.

>15|many|TRBJ2-1|.|TRBV5-1
TGCGCCAGCCAGTCGGGGCCTAGCGAGTCCAATGAGCAGTTCTTC
CASQSGPSESNEQFF
>15|many|TRBJ2-3|.|TRBV18
TGTGCCAGCTCACCACCCGCCAGGGTTGGCGATACGCAGTATTTT
CASSPPARVGDTQYF
>15|many|TRBJ2-3|TRBD2|TRBV12-3/TRBV12-4
TGTGCCAGCAGTTTGCCTAGCGGGAACACAGATACGCAGTATTTT
CASSLPSGNTDTQYF
>11|many|TRBJ2-1|.|TRBV29-1
TGCAGCGGGATCAGTCTCAATGAGCAGTTCTTC
CSGISLNEQFF
>14|few|TRBJ2-7|TRBD1|TRBV20-1
TGCAGTGCTCCCTCCGGGACAGAACCGTCCGGGCAGTACTTC
CSAPSGTEPSGQYF
>17|few|TRBJ2-1|.|TRBV29-1
TGCAGCCCCCCCTTCGGCAGGGCAGTAAGCTCCTACAATGAGCAGTTCTTC
CSPPFGRAVSSYNEQFF
>13|many|TRBJ2-3|TRBD2|TRBV7-6
TGTGCCAGCAGCCGCCGGGGGGCAGATACGCAGTATTTT
CASSRRGADTQYF
>15|.|TRBJ2-1|TRBD2|TRBV19
TGTGCCAGTAGGGAACTAGCGGGAGCTTGGGATGAGCAGTTCTTC
CASRELAGAWDEQFF
>11|.|TRBJ1-3|.|TRBV7-9
TGTGCCAGCAGTTCCGGAGACACCATATATTTT
CASSSGDTIYF
>14|many|TRBJ2-7|TRBD1|TRBV7-9
TGTGCCAGCAGCCCTGGGACAGGTCGGATCGAGCAGTACTTC
CASSPGTGRIEQYF
>15|many|TRBJ1-5|.|TRBV18
TGTGCCAGCTCACCACGCCGGGCCCTAAATCAGCCCCAGCATTTT
CASSPRRALNQPQHF
>14|many|TRBJ2-1|.|TRBV27
TGTGCCAGCAGTGAGGTAGCAGGGGACGTTGAGCAGTTCTTC
CASSEVAGDVEQFF
>13|many|TRBJ1-2|.|TRBV24-1
TGTGCCACCAGTGGAGGGTCCCTCTATGGCTACACCTTC
CATSGGSLYGYTF
>16|.|TRBJ2-3|TRBD2|TRBV2
TGTGCCAGCAGTGGGGGAGGGAAGGGACCGGCGGATACGCAGTATTTT
CASSGGGKGPADTQYF
>15|many|TRBJ2-6|.|TRBV12-3/TRBV12-4
TGTGCCAGCAGTACCCGGGACCTAGGGGCCAACGTCCTGACTTTC
CASSTRDLGANVLTF
>22|few|TRBJ2-2|.|TRBV7-9
TGTGCCAGCAGCTTAGCCCTGGCCAGGTTTCCCCGACCACTCAAGAACACCGGGGAGCTGTTTTTT
CASSLALARFPRPLKNTGELFF
>15|.|TRBJ1-2|.|TRBV10-3
TGTGCCATCAGACCTACCGGGACACTCGCCCAGGGCTACACCTTC
CAIRPTGTLAQGYTF
>15|many|TRBJ2-3|.|TRBV20-1
TGCAGTGCTAGAGACGGATTAGGGGCCAGAGATACGCAGTATTTT
CSARDGLGARDTQYF
>15|many|TRBJ2-6|.|TRBV5-1
TGCGCCAGCAGCTTCGAACCTTCGGGGGCCAACGTCCTGACTTTC
CASSFEPSGANVLTF
>13|.|TRBJ1-2|.|TRBV3-1
TGTGCCAGCAGCCAAGGGACAGACTATGGCTACACCTTC
CASSQGTDYGYTF
>16|many|TRBJ1-2|.|TRBV29-1
TGCAGCGTTCTTGGGACTCCTACCCTAAGTGGCTATGGCTACACCTTC
CSVLGTPTLSGYGYTF
>12|many|TRBJ1-1|.|TRBV20-1
TGCAGTGCTAAAGGGGGGGGCACTGAAGCTTTCTTT
CSAKGGGTEAFF
>13|many|TRBJ1-2|.|TRBV4-1
TGCGCCAGCAGCCAAGGGCGTAGGCAGGGTATCTACTTC
CASSQGRRQGIYF
>13|many|TRBJ2-1|TRBD2|TRBV3-1
TGTGCCTCGCTAACTAGCGGGGGTAATGAGCAGTTCTTC
CASLTSGGNEQFF
>17|.|TRBJ2-3|TRBD2|TRBV6-5
TGTGCCAGCAGTTTCGGGACTAGCGGGAGGGCCAAAGATACGCAGTATTTT
CASSFGTSGRAKDTQYF
>16|many|TRBJ2-1|TRBD2|TRBV6-2/TRBV6-3
TGTGCCAGCACCGACCGGGGACTAGGTTGGGGGGATGAGCAGTTCTTC
CASTDRGLGWGDEQFF